Shown below are 5 T cell receptor beta chains from a single sample sequenced in a study of T cells in Graves' hyperthyroidism and ophthalmopathy. There were TCR beta CDR3 regions amplified from RNA transcripts. During a first-round RT-PCR of the TCR CDR3, the HTBI primer set was used. From the multiplex PCR reads, TCRdb called clonotypes with MiXCR, one entry per CDR3 protein. Of around 580,000 distinct CDR3 sequences in the sample, 16% were seen once. The sample was blood. The receptors originated from a woman between 18 and 29 years old with Graves' hyperthyroidism.

This clonotype was counted between two and nine times. The chain combines TRBV6-1 with TRBJ2-2; D might be TRBD1 (6 bases). Trimming took 6 bases from V and 4 from J, leaving 18 bases between them. The length of the CDR3 is 16 residues. From germline, CDR1 is MNHNS and CDR2 SASEGT. CDR3 sequence: CASRLTGTRGTGELFF. The CDR3 coding sequence is TGTGCCAGCAGGCTAACCGGGACCAGGGGCACCGGGGAGCTGTTTTTT.

This clonotype came up many times. The CDR3 here is CAWSAIRTGGYTF. In nucleotides, the CDR3 is TGTGCCTGGAGCGCCATTCGGACAGGGGGCTACACCTTC. The chain recombines TRBV30 with TRBJ1-2, with TRBD1 identical over 8 bases. The CDR3 loop spans 13 amino acids. Germline loops: CDR1 GTSNPN, CDR2 SVGIG (reference sequence). V dropped 3 bases and J dropped 8; count of bases not matched to a gene: 8.

The chain uses TRBV18 and TRBJ2-7; D assignment may be TRBD1 or TRBD2 (5 bases each). This CDR3 contains 17 residues. Looked up from germline, CDR1 is KGHSH and CDR2 is LQKENI. Trimming shortened V by 2 bases and J by 3 bases, and 20 bases separated the two germline ends. The CDR3 bases are TGTGCCAGCTCACCATTCGGCTCTCGAGGGGTCAACTACGAGCAGTACTTC. It codes for CASSPFGSRGVNYEQYF.

This clonotype came up many times. The chain couples TRBV18 to TRBJ1-1; D is ambiguous. Germline CDR1 and CDR2: KGHSH and LQKENI. V lost 4 bases, J lost 0 bases, and 15 bases lay in between. The CDR3 has 16 amino acids. The DNA of the CDR3 is TGTGCCAGCTCACGAAACGCTCTTGGCATGAACACTGAAGCTTTCTTT. Protein product: CASSRNALGMNTEAFF.

The V gene is TRBV5-1, the J gene TRBJ1-5, with a weak D call TRBD1 (5 bases). The germline CDR1 and CDR2 sequences are SGHRS and YFSETQ. CDR3 length: 15 residues. V was shortened by 2 bases and J by 4 bases, with 13 bases between the two germline ends. The CDR3 region has the DNA TGCGCCAGCAGCTTTGGCGGGGCGAGGAATCAGCCCCAGCATTTT. Residues: CASSFGGARNQPQHF.